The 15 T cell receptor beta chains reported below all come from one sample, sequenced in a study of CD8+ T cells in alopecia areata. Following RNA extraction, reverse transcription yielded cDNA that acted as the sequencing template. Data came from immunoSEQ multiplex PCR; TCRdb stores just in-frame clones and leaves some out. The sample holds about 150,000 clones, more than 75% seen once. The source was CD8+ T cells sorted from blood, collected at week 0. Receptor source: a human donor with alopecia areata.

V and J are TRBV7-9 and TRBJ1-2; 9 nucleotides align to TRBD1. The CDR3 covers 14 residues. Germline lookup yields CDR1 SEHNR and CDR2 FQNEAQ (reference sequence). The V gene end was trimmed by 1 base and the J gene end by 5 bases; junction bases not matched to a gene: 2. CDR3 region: CASSLGTGDYGYTF. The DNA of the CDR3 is TGTGCCAGCAGCTTAGGGACAGGGGATTATGGCTACACCTTC.

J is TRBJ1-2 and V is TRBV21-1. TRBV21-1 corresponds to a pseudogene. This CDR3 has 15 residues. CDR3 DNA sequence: TGTGCCAGAAAATACGCGTTCGAACGAATCTATGGCTACACCTTC. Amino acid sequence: CARKYAFERIYGYTF.

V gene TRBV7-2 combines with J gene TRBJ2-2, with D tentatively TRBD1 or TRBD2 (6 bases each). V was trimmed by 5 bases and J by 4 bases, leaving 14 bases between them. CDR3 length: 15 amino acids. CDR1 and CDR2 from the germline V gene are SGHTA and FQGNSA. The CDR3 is CASSHSGGGTGELFF. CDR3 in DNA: TGTGCCAGCAGCCATAGCGGAGGGGGCACCGGGGAGCTGTTTTTT.

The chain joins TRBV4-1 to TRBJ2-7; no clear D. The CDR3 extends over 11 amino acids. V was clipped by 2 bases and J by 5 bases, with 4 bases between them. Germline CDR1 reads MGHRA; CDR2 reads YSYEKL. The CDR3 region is CASSQRNEQYF. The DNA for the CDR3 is TGCGCCAGCAGCCAAAGAAACGAGCAGTACTTC.

As DNA, the CDR3 is TGTGCCAGCAGCCGCGGGACTGTCCTCCACACTGAAGCTTTCTTT. Its translation: CASSRGTVLHTEAFF. V usage is TRBV27 and J usage is TRBJ1-1; D possibly corresponds to TRBD1 (5 bases). There are 15 residues in the CDR3. The germline gives CDR1 MNHEY, CDR2 SMNVEV (reference sequence). The ends were cut back, 6 bases at V and 3 bases at J, with 17 bases in the middle.

The CDR3 bases are TGTGCCAGCATCACCGGGGGGGGTACAGATACGCAGTATTTT. Amino acids: CASITGGGTDTQYF. V usage is TRBV11-2 and J usage is TRBJ2-3; 8 bases agree with TRBD2. Germline lookup yields CDR1 SGHAT and CDR2 FQNNGV. This CDR3 has 14 amino acids. The ends lost 7 bases at V and 3 bases at J; junction bases unmatched: 6.

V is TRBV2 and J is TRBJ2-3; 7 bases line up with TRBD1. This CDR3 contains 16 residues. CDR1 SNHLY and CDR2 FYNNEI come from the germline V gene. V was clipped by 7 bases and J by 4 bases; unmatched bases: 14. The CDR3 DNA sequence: TGTGCCAGCACCCCCGGGACAGCCTTAGGCGCAGATACGCAGTATTTT. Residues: CASTPGTALGADTQYF.

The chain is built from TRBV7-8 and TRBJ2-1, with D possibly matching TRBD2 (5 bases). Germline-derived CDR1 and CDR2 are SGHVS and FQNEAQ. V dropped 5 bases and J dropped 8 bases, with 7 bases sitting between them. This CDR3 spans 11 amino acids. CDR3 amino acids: CASSLGDEQFF. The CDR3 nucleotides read TGTGCCAGCAGCCTCGGGGATGAGCAGTTCTTC.

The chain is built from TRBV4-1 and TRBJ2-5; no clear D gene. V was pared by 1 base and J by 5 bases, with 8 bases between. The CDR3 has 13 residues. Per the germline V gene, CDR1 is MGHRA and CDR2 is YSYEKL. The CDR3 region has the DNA TGCGCCAGCAGCCAAGTATCGTCGGAGACCCAGTACTTC. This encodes CASSQVSSETQYF.

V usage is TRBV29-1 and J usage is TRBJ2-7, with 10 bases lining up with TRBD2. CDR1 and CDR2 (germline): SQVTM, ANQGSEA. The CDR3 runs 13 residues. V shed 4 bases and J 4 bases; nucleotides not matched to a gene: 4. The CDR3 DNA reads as TGCAGCGTTGTACTAGCGGGGTGGTACGAGCAGTACTTC. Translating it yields CSVVLAGWYEQYF.

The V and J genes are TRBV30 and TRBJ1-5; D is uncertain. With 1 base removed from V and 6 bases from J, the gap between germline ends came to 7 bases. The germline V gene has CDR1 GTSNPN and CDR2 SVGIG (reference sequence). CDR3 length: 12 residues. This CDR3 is CAWSGVGQPQHF. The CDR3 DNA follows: TGTGCCTGGAGTGGGGTGGGTCAGCCCCAGCATTTT.

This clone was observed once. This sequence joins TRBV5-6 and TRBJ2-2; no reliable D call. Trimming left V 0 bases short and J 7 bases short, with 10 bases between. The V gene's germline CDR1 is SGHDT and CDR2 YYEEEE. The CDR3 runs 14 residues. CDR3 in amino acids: CASSLASGGGELFF. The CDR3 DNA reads TGTGCCAGCAGCTTGGCGTCGGGTGGCGGGGAGCTGTTTTTT.

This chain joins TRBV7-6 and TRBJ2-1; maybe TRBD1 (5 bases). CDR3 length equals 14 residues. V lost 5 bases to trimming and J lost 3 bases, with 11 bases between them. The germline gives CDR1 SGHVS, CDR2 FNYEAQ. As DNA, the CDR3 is TGTGCCAGCAGCAGCACAGGAAACTACAATGAGCAGTTCTTC. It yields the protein CASSSTGNYNEQFF.

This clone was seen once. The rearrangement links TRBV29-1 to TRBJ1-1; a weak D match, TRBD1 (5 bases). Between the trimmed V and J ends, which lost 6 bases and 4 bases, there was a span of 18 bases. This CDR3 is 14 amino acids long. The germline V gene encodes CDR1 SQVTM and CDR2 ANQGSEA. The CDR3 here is CSVAPGRNFTEAFF. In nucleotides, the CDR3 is TGCAGCGTCGCACCGGGACGGAACTTCACTGAAGCTTTCTTT.

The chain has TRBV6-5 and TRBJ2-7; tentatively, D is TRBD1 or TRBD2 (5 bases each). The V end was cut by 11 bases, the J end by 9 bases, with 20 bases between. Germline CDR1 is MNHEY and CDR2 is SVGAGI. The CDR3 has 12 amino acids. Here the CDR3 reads CAFGTELVGQYF. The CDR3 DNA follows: TGTGCCTTTGGGACGGAACTGGTTGGGCAGTACTTC.